This T cell receptor beta chain was sequenced during a study of vaccination effects on CD4 cells after COVID-19 (dated 2022 in TCRdb). Background for the entire study: Each participant received two doses of an mRNA SARS-CoV-2 vaccine, either BNT162b2 or mRNA-1273. In the study, cultures from other donors were sequenced using the Oncomine TCR Beta short-read assay on an Illumina iSeq 100. The full study included around nine COVID-19 convalescent patients and several SARS-CoV-2-naive healthy vaccine recipients. The study compared SARS-CoV-2 spike-specific CD4+ TCR repertoires before and after mRNA vaccination in COVID-19 convalescent patients and infection-naive vaccine recipients.

In the ViraFEST assay, PBMC were stimulated with viral peptide pools, and TCR sequencing was then used to find antigen-specific CD4+ T cell clonotypes based on their expansion. After about 9 days of culture, CD4+ T cells were isolated with the EasySep CD4+ T cell isolation kit. The absence of prior SARS-CoV-2 infection in healthy vaccine recipients was confirmed by negative nucleocapsid antibodies before and after vaccination. Each well held over 1.5 million PBMC cultured in IMDM containing around 5.1% human AB serum, around 10 IU/ml IL-2 and gentamicin, along with 8 to 10 ug/ml peptides. On days 3 and 7, half of the culture medium was replaced with fresh IL-2-containing medium. Unless otherwise noted, each peptide stimulation condition was cultured in triplicate wells. Using Ficoll-Paque Plus gradient centrifugation, PBMC were separated from whole blood and then either used fresh or cryopreserved at -140C. Overlapping peptide pools spanned the spike proteins of SARS-CoV-2 and the common cold coronaviruses HCoV-NL63, HCoV-OC43 and HCoV-229E. The QIAamp micro DNA kit was used to extract genomic DNA from the cultured CD4+ T cells.

Preparation of the library involved the immunoSEQ multiplex PCR assay. TCR beta CDR3 sequencing was performed on DNA from the cultured, isolated CD4+ T cells. On the study's bioinformatics: The analysis removed non-productive TCR sequences, trimmed reads to the CDR3 region, and retained only CDR3s that were 7 or more amino acids long. Antigen-specific clonotypes were identified using the MANAFEST web app by comparison of expansion in peptide wells against reference cultures. Positive clones required FDR<0.05 expansion versus reference and all other wells, odds ratio above 5, and frequency above 0.1% in two replicate wells. Cross-reactive clonotypes were defined as significantly expanded in SARS-CoV-2 spike wells and in at least one common cold coronavirus spike condition. Levenshtein distance calculated with the stringdist R package was used to assess CDR3 similarity, and unrooted trees were constructed with ape in R 3.6.1. Drawn from immuneACCESS, this table holds only the in-frame rearrangements with V and J called that TCRdb kept. Clones are partly lost; checked studies trace under half to an unresolved V gene and leave the rest unexplained. D and trimming come from the DNA, and the V and J calls and clone size come from that table. The sample table holds about 28,000 clones, of which about 80% were seen once. The leading ten clones occupy about 32% of the sample.

Remarks on this clone: Its binding antigen is unknown. Base qualities are not at hand, and no much larger clone is one base apart.

The germline ends are 8 bases apart after V is trimmed by 0 bases and J by 2 bases. The CDR3 has 14 amino acids, counting the end cysteine and phenylalanine. CDR3 DNA only is kept here, 42 bases in frame from base 1. From a lookup of the germline V gene, CDR1 and CDR2 are ENHRY and SYGVKD. The research as a whole found: In healthy vaccine recipients, vaccine-induced clones were almost all SARS-CoV-2 mono-reactive, with only 1 of 255 being cross-reactive with common cold coronaviruses. Clones induced by infection and clones induced by vaccination both contracted markedly at late timepoints after vaccination, which fits with T cell responses waning over time. Limitations of the study were the small number of convalescent patients and the absence of early post-infection timepoints.

Rearrangement joined TRBV10-3 to TRBJ2-7; the D gene is not confidently resolved. The sequence was collected from a human donor who received a COVID-19 vaccine. Sample: CD4+ T cells from PBMCs cultured with SARS-CoV-2 spike peptides, taken before COVID-19 vaccination. The sample's cell subset or site label, in plain terms: SARS-CoV-2 spike overlapping peptide pool stimulation. The DNA sequence is as follows: TGTGCCATCAGTGAGTCTCTAACTCCCTACGAGCAGTACTTC. It encodes CAISESLTPYEQYF.